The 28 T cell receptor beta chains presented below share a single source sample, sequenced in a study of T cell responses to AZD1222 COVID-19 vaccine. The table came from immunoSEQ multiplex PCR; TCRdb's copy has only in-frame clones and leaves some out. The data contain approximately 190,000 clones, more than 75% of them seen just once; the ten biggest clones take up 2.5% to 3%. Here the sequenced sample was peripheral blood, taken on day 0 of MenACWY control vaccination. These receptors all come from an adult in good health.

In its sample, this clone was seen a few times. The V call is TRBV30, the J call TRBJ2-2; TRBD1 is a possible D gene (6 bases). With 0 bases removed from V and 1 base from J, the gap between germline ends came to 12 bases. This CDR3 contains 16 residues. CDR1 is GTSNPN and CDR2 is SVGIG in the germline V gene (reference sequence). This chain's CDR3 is CAWSVGLQGNTGELFF. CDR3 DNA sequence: TGTGCCTGGAGTGTTGGCCTACAGGGGAACACCGGGGAGCTGTTTTTT.

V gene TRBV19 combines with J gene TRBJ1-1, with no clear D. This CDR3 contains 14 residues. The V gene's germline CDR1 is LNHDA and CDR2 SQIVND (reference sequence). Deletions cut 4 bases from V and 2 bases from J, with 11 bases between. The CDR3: CASSTTDLNTEAFF. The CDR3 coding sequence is TGTGCCAGTAGTACAACGGACCTAAACACTGAAGCTTTCTTT.

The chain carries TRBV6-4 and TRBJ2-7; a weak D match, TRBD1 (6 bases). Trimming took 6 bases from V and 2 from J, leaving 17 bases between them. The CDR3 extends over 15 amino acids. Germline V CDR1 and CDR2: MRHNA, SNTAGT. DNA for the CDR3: TGTGCCAGCAGGGGGCAGGGGCCTAAACCCTACGAGCAGTACTTC. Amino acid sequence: CASRGQGPKPYEQYF.

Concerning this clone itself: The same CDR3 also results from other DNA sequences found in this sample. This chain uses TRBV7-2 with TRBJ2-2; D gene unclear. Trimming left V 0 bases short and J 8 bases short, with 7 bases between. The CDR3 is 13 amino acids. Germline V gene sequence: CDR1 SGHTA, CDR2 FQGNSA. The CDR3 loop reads CASSLALSGELFF. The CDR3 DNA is TGTGCCAGCAGCTTAGCCCTTTCAGGGGAGCTGTTTTTT.

The CDR3 sequence: CASRKNRASQPQHF. Written as DNA, the CDR3 is TGCGCCAGCAGGAAAAACAGGGCGAGCCAGCCCCAGCATTTT. The chain combines TRBV10-1 with TRBJ1-5, with D perhaps TRBD1 (6 bases). The CDR3 runs to 14 residues. Germline CDR1 is WNHNN and CDR2 is SYGVQD (reference sequence). V was clipped by 6 bases and J by 7 bases, with 16 bases between them.

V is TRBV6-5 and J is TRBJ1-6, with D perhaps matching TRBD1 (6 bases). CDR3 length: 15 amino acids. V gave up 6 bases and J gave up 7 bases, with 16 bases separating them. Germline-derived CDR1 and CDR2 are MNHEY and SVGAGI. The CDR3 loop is CASSRPGQLNSPLHF. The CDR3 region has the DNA TGTGCCAGCAGCCGACCGGGACAACTAAATTCACCCCTCCACTTT.

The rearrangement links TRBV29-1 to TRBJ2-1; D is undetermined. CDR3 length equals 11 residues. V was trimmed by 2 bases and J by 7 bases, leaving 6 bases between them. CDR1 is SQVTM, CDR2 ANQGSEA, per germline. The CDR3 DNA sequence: TGCAGCGTTGAACGGGTGAATGAGCAGTTCTTC. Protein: CSVERVNEQFF.

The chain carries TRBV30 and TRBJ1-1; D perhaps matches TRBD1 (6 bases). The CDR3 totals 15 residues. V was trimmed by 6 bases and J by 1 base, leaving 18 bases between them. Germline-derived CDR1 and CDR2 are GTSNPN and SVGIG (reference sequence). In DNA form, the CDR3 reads TGTGCCTGTACCCGACAGGCCCAAAGGAACACTGAAGCTTTCTTT. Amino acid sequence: CACTRQAQRNTEAFF.

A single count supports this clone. The CDR3 loop reads CAWIGTDEPRSPLHF. The DNA for the CDR3 is TGTGCCTGGATAGGGACAGACGAACCAAGATCACCCCTCCACTTT. The gene calls are TRBV30 and TRBJ1-6; TRBD1 aligns across 7 bases. V gave up 4 bases and J gave up 10 bases; unmatched junction bases: 13. Germline CDR1 and CDR2: GTSNPN and SVGIG (reference sequence). This CDR3 contains 15 residues.

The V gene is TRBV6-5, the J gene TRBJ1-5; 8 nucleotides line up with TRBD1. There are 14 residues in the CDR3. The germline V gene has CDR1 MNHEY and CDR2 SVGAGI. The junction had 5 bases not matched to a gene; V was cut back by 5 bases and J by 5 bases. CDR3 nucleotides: TGTGCCAGCAGTCCCGGACAGGGATATCAGCCCCAGCATTTT. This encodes CASSPGQGYQPQHF.

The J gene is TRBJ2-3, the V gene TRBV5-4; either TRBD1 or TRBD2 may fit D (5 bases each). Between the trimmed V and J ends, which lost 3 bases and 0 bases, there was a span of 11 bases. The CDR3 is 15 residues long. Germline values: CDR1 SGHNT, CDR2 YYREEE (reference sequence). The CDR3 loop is CASSWGRGSTDTQYF. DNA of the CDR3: TGTGCCAGCAGCTGGGGACGGGGTAGCACAGATACGCAGTATTTT.

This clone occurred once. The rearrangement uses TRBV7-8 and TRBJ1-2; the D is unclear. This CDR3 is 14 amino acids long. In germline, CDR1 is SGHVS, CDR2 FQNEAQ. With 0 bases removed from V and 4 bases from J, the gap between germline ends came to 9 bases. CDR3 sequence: CASSLARAGYGYTF. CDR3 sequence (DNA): TGTGCCAGCAGCTTAGCCCGAGCGGGCTATGGCTACACCTTC.

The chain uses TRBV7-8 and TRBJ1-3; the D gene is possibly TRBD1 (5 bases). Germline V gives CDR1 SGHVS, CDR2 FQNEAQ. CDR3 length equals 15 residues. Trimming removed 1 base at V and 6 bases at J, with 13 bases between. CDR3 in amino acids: CASSLDVGTVNTIYF. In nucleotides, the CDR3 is TGTGCCAGCAGCTTAGACGTCGGGACGGTAAACACCATATATTTT.

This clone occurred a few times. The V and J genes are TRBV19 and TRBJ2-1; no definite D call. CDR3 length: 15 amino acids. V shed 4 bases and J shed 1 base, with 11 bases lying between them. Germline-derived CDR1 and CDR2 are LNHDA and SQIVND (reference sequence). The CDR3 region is CASSTTKISYNEQFF. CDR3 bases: TGTGCCAGTAGTACAACTAAGATTTCCTACAATGAGCAGTTCTTC.

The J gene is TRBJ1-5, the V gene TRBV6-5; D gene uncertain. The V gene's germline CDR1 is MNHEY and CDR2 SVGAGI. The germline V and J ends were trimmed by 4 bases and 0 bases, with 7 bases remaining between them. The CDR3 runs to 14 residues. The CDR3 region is CASSFTNSNQPQHF. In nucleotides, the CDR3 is TGTGCCAGCAGTTTCACAAATAGCAATCAGCCCCAGCATTTT.

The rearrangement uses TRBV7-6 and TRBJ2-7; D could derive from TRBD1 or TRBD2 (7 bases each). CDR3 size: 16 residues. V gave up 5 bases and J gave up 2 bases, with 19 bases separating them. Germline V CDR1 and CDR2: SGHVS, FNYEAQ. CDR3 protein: CASSDPRGRAPYEQYF. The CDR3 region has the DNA TGTGCCAGCAGCGACCCCAGGGGGAGGGCCCCCTACGAGCAGTACTTC.

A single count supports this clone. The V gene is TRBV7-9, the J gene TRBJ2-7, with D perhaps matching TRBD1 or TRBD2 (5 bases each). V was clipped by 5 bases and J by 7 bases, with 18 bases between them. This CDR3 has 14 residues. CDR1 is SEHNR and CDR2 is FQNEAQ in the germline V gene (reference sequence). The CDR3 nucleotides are TGTGCCAGCAGCACAAGGGACCGGCCTATGGAGCAGTACTTC. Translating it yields CASSTRDRPMEQYF.

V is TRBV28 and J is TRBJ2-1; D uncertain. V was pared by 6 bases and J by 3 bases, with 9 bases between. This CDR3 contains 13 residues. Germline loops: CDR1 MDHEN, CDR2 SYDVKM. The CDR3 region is CASRLGIYNEQFF. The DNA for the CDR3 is TGTGCCAGCAGGTTGGGGATCTACAATGAGCAGTTCTTC.

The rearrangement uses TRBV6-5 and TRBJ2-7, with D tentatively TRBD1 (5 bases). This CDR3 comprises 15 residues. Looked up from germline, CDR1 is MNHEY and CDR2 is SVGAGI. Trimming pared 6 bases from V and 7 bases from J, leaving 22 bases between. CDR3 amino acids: CASSPRGATVGEQYF. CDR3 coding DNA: TGTGCCAGCAGCCCAAGGGGTGCTACGGTTGGAGAGCAGTACTTC.

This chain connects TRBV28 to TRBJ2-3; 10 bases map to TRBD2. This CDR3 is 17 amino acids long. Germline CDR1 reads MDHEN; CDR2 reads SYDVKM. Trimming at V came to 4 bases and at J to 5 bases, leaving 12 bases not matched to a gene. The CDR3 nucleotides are TGTGCCAGCAGTTCAGGGTGGCTAGCGGGAGCGGGAGATACGCAGTATTTT. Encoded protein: CASSSGWLAGAGDTQYF.

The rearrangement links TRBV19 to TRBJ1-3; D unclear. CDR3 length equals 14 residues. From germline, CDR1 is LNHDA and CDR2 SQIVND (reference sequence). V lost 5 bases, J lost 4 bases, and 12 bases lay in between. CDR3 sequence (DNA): TGTGCCAGTAGTGCTGTCAGTTCAGGAAACACCATATATTTT. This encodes CASSAVSSGNTIYF.

The CDR3 sequence is CASSLAPVGGGLYEQYF. The CDR3 nucleotides are TGCGCCAGCAGCTTGGCCCCGGTTGGCGGGGGCCTCTACGAGCAGTACTTC. V is TRBV5-1 and J is TRBJ2-7; D is possibly TRBD2 (7 bases). This CDR3 region has 17 residues. Germline V gene sequence: CDR1 SGHRS, CDR2 YFSETQ. The ends were cut back, 0 bases at V and 3 bases at J, with 19 bases in the middle.

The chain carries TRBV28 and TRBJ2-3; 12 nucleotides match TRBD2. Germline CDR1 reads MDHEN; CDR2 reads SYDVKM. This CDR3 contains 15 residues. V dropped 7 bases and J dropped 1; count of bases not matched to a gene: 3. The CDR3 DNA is TGTGCCAGCATCAGACTAGCGGGGGGCACAGATACGCAGTATTTT. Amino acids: CASIRLAGGTDTQYF. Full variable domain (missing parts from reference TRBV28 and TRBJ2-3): DVKVTQSSRYLVKRTGEKVFLECVQDMDHENMFWYRQDPGLGLRLIYFSYDVKMKEKGDIPEGYSVSREKKERFSLILESASTNQTSMYLCASIRLAGGTDTQYFGPGTRLTVL.

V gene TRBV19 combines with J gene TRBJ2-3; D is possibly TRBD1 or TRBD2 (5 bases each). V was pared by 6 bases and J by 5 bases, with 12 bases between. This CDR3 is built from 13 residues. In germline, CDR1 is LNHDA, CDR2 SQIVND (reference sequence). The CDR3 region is CASRSQGEDTQYF. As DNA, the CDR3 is TGTGCCAGTAGGTCGCAGGGAGAAGATACGCAGTATTTT.

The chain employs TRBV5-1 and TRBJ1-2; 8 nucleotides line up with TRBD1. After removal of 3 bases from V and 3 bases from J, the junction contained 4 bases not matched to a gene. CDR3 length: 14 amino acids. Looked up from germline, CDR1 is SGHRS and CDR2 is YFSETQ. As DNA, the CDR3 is TGCGCCAGCAGCTGGACAGGGATTGACTATGGCTACACCTTC. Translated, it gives CASSWTGIDYGYTF. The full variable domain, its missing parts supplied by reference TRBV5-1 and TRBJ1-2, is KAGVTQTPRYLIKTRGQQVTLSCSPISGHRSVSWYQQTPGQGLQFLFEYFSETQRNKGNFPGRFSGRQFSNSRSEMNVSTLELGDSALYLCASSWTGIDYGYTFGSGTRLTVV.

CDR3 residues: CASSPSGTSGISYNEQFF. The CDR3, as DNA: TGTGCCAGTAGTCCGTCCGGGACTAGCGGGATCTCCTACAATGAGCAGTTCTTC. The chain has TRBV19 and TRBJ2-1; 13 nucleotides align to TRBD2. V lost 5 bases to trimming and J lost 0 bases; unmatched junction nucleotides: 7. This CDR3 has 18 residues. Germline V gene lookup returns CDR1 LNHDA and CDR2 SQIVND (reference sequence).

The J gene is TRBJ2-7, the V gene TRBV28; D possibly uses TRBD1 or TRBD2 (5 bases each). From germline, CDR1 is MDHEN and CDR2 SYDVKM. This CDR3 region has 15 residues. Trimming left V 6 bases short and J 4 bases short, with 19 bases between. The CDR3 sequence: CASSYGTSATYEQYF. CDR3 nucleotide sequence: TGTGCCAGCAGCTATGGGACCTCAGCTACTTACGAGCAGTACTTC.

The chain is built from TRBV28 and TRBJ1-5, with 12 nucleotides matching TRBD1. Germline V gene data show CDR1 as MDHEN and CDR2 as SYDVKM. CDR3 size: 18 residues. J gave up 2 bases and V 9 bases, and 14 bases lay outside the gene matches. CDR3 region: CASSRLGTGGFGNQPQHF. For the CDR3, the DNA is TGTGCCAGTTCCCGGTTAGGGACAGGGGGCTTTGGCAATCAGCCCCAGCATTTT. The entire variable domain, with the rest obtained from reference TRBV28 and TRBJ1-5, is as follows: DVKVTQSSRYLVKRTGEKVFLECVQDMDHENMFWYRQDPGLGLRLIYFSYDVKMKEKGDIPEGYSVSREKKERFSLILESASTNQTSMYLCASSRLGTGGFGNQPQHFGDGTRLSIL.